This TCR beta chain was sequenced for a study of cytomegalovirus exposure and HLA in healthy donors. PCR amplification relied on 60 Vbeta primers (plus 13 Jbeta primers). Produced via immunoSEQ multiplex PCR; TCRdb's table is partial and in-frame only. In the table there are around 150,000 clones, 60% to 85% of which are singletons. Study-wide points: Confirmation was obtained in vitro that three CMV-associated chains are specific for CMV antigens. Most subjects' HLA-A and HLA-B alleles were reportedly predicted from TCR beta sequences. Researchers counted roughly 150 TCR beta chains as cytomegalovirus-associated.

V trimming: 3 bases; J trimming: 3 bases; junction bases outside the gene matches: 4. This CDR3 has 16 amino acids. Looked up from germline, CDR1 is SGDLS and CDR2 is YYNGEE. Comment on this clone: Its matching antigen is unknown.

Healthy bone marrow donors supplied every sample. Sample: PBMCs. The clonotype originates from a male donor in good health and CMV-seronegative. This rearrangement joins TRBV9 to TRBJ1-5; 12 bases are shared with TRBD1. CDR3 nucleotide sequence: TGTGCCAGCAGCGGGGGGACAGGGGGCTCCAATCAGCCCCAGCATTTT. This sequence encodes CASSGGTGGSNQPQHF. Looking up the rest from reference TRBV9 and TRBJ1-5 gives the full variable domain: DSGVTQTPKHLITATGQRVTLRCSPRSGDLSVYWYQQSLDQGLQFLIQYYNGEERAKGNILERFSAQQFPDLHSELNLSSLELGDSALYFCASSGGTGGSNQPQHFGDGTRLSIL.